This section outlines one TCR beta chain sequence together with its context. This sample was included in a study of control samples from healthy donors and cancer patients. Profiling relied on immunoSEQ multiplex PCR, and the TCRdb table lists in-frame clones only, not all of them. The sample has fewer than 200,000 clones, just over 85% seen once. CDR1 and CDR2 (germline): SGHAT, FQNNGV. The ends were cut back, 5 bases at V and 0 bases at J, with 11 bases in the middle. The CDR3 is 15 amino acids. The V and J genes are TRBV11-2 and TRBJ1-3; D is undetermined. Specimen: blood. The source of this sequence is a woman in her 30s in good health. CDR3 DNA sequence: TGTGCCAGCAGCCAAAGACCGAACTCTGGAAACACCATATATTTT. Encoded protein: CASSQRPNSGNTIYF. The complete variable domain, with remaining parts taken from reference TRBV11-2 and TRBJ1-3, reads EAGVAQSPRYKIIEKRQSVAFWCNPISGHATLYWYQQILGQGPKLLIQFQNNGVVDDSQLPKDRFSAERLKGVDSTLKIQPAKLEDSAVYLCASSQRPNSGNTIYFGEGSWLTVV.